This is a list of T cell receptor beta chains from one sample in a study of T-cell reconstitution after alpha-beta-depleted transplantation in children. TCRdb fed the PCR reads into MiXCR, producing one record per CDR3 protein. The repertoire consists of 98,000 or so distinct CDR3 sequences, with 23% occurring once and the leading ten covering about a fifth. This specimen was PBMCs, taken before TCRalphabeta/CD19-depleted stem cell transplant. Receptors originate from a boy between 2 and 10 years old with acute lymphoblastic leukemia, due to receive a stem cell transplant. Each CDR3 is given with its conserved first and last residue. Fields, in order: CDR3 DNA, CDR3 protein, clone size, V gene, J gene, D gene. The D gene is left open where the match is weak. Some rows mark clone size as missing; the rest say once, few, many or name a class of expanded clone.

DNA: TGCAGCGTTGAATGGGGGTTGCAGGGGTCCTACGAGCAGTACTTC
CDR3: CSVEWGLQGSYEQYF
size: NA
V: TRBV29-1
J: TRBJ2-7
D: NA

DNA: TGCAGTGCTGGGACTAGTCGTCGAGCCTACGAGCAGTACTTC
CDR3: CSAGTSRRAYEQYF
size: NA
V: TRBV20-1
J: TRBJ2-7
D: TRBD2

DNA: TGTGCCAGCAGCTTAAGCAGGGGCCCCAATCAGCCCCAGCATTTT
CDR3: CASSLSRGPNQPQHF
size: few
V: TRBV7-2
J: TRBJ1-5
D: NA

DNA: TGTGCCAGCAGCACAGGCTCGAACACCGGGGAGCTGTTTTTT
CDR3: CASSTGSNTGELFF
size: NA
V: TRBV7-3
J: TRBJ2-2
D: NA

DNA: TGTGCCAGCAAACAGGAGTTAAACACCGGGGAGCTGTTTTTT
CDR3: CASKQELNTGELFF
size: NA
V: TRBV21-1
J: TRBJ2-2
D: NA

DNA: TGCGCCAGCAGCTTGGAAGCGTCCTCTGAGCAGTTCTTC
CDR3: CASSLEASSEQFF
size: few
V: TRBV5-1
J: TRBJ2-1
D: NA

DNA: TGTGCCAGCAGCTACCTAGCGGTAAATGAGCAGTTCTTC
CDR3: CASSYLAVNEQFF
size: few
V: TRBV3-1
J: TRBJ2-1
D: TRBD2

DNA: TGCAGTGCCCAGGGACGGACAGATACGCAGTATTTT
CDR3: CSAQGRTDTQYF
size: many
V: TRBV20-1
J: TRBJ2-3
D: NA

DNA: TGTGCCAGCAGTTTAGGGCTAGGGGTCTACGAGCAGTACTTC
CDR3: CASSLGLGVYEQYF
size: NA
V: TRBV12-3/TRBV12-4
J: TRBJ2-7
D: NA

DNA: TGTGCCAGCAGCTTAGGGGTAGGGGGCACGGCCTACGAGCAGTACTTC
CDR3: CASSLGVGGTAYEQYF
size: many
V: TRBV11-2
J: TRBJ2-7
D: TRBD1

DNA: TGTGCCAGCAGCCAGAGGGACACTGAAGCTTTCTTT
CDR3: CASSQRDTEAFF
size: NA
V: TRBV7-9
J: TRBJ1-1
D: NA

DNA: TGTGCCACCAGCAGAGAGAGCGCTAGCGGAGGAGGGGGGAAGACCCAGTACTTC
CDR3: CATSRESASGGGGKTQYF
size: many
V: TRBV15
J: TRBJ2-5
D: NA

DNA: TGTGCCAGCAGCTTGTCTAGCGGAGTAGTGACAGATACGCAGTATTTT
CDR3: CASSLSSGVVTDTQYF
size: NA
V: TRBV7-2
J: TRBJ2-3
D: TRBD2

DNA: TGTGCCAGCAGCCCCCCGGGACAGGGGTCTTCCGAGCAGTACTTC
CDR3: CASSPPGQGSSEQYF
size: few
V: TRBV7-9
J: TRBJ2-7
D: TRBD1

DNA: TGTGCCAGCAGCTTAGTTGACCCCGGACGAAACACCATATATTTT
CDR3: CASSLVDPGRNTIYF
size: few
V: TRBV7-9
J: TRBJ1-3
D: NA

DNA: TGCAGTGCTTTAGCGGCCCCCAGGGGGACCCAGTACTTC
CDR3: CSALAAPRGTQYF
size: NA
V: TRBV20-1
J: TRBJ2-5
D: NA

DNA: TGTGCCAGCAGCTTGCACTCACTTCCAGAGACCCAGTACTTC
CDR3: CASSLHSLPETQYF
size: few
V: TRBV5-5
J: TRBJ2-5
D: NA

DNA: TGTGCCAGCAGTGAGGTTTGGAGCTCCTATAATTCACCCCTCCACTTT
CDR3: CASSEVWSSYNSPLHF
size: few
V: TRBV6-1
J: TRBJ1-6
D: NA

DNA: TGCAGCGTTGATGCAGGGGGCCTGAACACTGAAGCTTTCTTT
CDR3: CSVDAGGLNTEAFF
size: NA
V: TRBV29-1
J: TRBJ1-1
D: TRBD1

DNA: TGTGCCAGCAGTCTGGCCGGGACTAGCGAGACCCAGTACTTC
CDR3: CASSLAGTSETQYF
size: few
V: TRBV4-2
J: TRBJ2-5
D: TRBD2

DNA: TGTGCCAGCAGTTTAGTCGCTAGTCCCGGGGAGCTGTTTTTT
CDR3: CASSLVASPGELFF
size: NA
V: TRBV28
J: TRBJ2-2
D: NA

DNA: TGTGCCAGCAGCTCGACAGGGCTCTCATACGAGCAGTACTTC
CDR3: CASSSTGLSYEQYF
size: few
V: TRBV12-3/TRBV12-4
J: TRBJ2-7
D: TRBD1

DNA: TGTGCCAGCAGCCCATCAGTTTCGGAGGGCTACACCTTC
CDR3: CASSPSVSEGYTF
size: NA
V: TRBV7-2
J: TRBJ1-2
D: NA

DNA: TGTGCCAGCAGCGCATGGGGGGGGACAGGGGGCGGTGAGCAGTTCTTC
CDR3: CASSAWGGTGGGEQFF
size: NA
V: TRBV7-9
J: TRBJ2-1
D: TRBD1

DNA: TGCAGTGCTAGAGACTACCGGGACAGGGCCTATGGCTACACCTTC
CDR3: CSARDYRDRAYGYTF
size: NA
V: TRBV20-1
J: TRBJ1-2
D: TRBD1

DNA: TGTGCCAGCAGTTTGAGGGAGGCCTACGAGCAGTACTTC
CDR3: CASSLREAYEQYF
size: few
V: TRBV12-3/TRBV12-4
J: TRBJ2-7
D: NA

DNA: TGCGCCAGCAGCCCGAGGACTAGTCACAATGAGCAGTTCTTC
CDR3: CASSPRTSHNEQFF
size: NA
V: TRBV4-3
J: TRBJ2-1
D: TRBD2

DNA: TGTGCCAGCAGTCAAGGGGCGGTAAATTACCATAAACAAGAGACCCAGTACTTC
CDR3: CASSQGAVNYHKQETQYF
size: NA
V: TRBV7-8
J: TRBJ2-5
D: NA

DNA: TGTGCCAGCAGTCGCACAGGGCCGCGCACAGATACGCAGTATTTT
CDR3: CASSRTGPRTDTQYF
size: few
V: TRBV6-1
J: TRBJ2-3
D: NA

DNA: TGTGCCAGCAGCTTTGAGGGACATCGTAGAGAAGCTTTCTTT
CDR3: CASSFEGHRREAFF
size: NA
V: TRBV7-9
J: TRBJ1-1
D: NA